Following are 16 T cell receptor beta chains from one sample sequenced in a study of Graves' ophthalmopathy and Graves' hyperthyroidism. Amplifying from RNA transcripts, the study obtained TCR beta CDR3 regions. RT-PCR was first run with HTBI primers, then multiplex PCR in a second round. MiXCR, applied by TCRdb to the multiplex PCR reads, yields one record per CDR3 protein. Of around 520,000 distinct CDR3 sequences listed, about 40% are singletons. Sequenced input: peripheral blood or thyroid tissue (not recorded which). All receptors derive from an adult man with Graves' hyperthyroidism.

Note on this clonotype: A much more abundant neighbour one base away suggests this may be a read error. The chain carries TRBV12-3 or TRBV12-4 and TRBJ2-7; unclear D gene. V was trimmed by 8 bases and J by 1 base, leaving 12 bases between them. This CDR3 is 13 amino acids long. This CDR3 reads CASRLSASYEQYF. In DNA, the CDR3 is TGTGCCAGCCGGCTCAGTGCTTCCTACGAGCAGTACTTC.

This clonotype was found many times. This chain links TRBV13 with TRBJ2-7; no clear D gene. The CDR3 sequence is 14 residues long. The V gene's germline CDR1 is PRHDT and CDR2 FYEKMQ (reference sequence). The V gene lost 1 base and the J gene lost 1 base, with 8 bases spanning the gap. The CDR3, as DNA: TGTGCCAGCAGCTTAGTGACCGCTTCCTACGAGCAGTACTTC. It translates to CASSLVTASYEQYF.

This clonotype was seen just once. V usage is TRBV7-9 and J usage is TRBJ2-5; D unclear. The closer fit of TRBJ2-1 to the DNA end suggests the J call may be wrong. The germline V gene encodes CDR1 SEHNR and CDR2 FQNEAQ (reference sequence). This CDR3 is built from 14 residues. The CDR3 spells CASSPRIFRTEQFF. CDR3 coding DNA: TGTGCCAGCAGCCCTCGGATCTTCCGCACTGAGCAGTTCTTC.

This chain links TRBV29-1 with TRBJ1-5; D perhaps matches TRBD1 (5 bases). This CDR3 has 15 amino acids. The germline V gene encodes CDR1 SQVTM and CDR2 ANQGSEA. Trimming cost V 7 bases and J 7 bases, with 23 bases left between them. The CDR3 DNA reads as TGCAGCGCCAAAGCGGGCGGGACCTACGAGCAGCCCCAGCATTTT. It encodes CSAKAGGTYEQPQHF.

The chain joins TRBV10-3 to TRBJ2-5, with 7 bases that match TRBD2. The CDR3 length is 15 residues. V dropped 2 bases and J dropped 11; count of bases not matched to a gene: 14. Germline values: CDR1 ENHRY, CDR2 SYGVKD. Here the CDR3 reads CAISESGTRGDEQYF. The CDR3 nucleotides read TGTGCCATCAGTGAGAGCGGGACTCGAGGGGATGAGCAGTACTTC.

This clonotype was counted ten times or more. The chain joins TRBV7-9 to TRBJ1-4; 7 bases align to TRBD1. This CDR3 is built from 14 residues. Germline loops: CDR1 SEHNR, CDR2 FQNEAQ (reference sequence). V was clipped by 0 bases and J by 7 bases; unmatched bases: 2. CDR3 sequence: CASSLAGTAEKLFF. The CDR3 DNA reads as TGTGCCAGCAGCTTAGCCGGGACAGCTGAAAAACTGTTTTTT.

The chain has TRBV7-2 and TRBJ1-4, with D unclear. CDR1 is SGHTA, CDR2 FQGNSA, per germline. V shed 5 bases and J shed 7 bases, with 11 bases lying between them. This CDR3 spans 13 amino acids. CDR3 sequence reads: CASSRGFFEKLFF. The CDR3, as DNA: TGTGCCAGCAGCCGAGGGTTTTTTGAAAAACTGTTTTTT.

This clonotype was detected ten times or more. This chain links TRBV20-1 with TRBJ2-7; TRBD1 matches at 9 bases. V lost 1 base and J lost 1; bases outside the gene matches: 5. In germline, CDR1 is DFQATT, CDR2 SNEGSKA (reference sequence). This CDR3 has 15 amino acids. The CDR3 DNA is TGCAGTGCTAGAGTATCCGGACAGGGGTCCTACGAGCAGTACTTC. It specifies CSARVSGQGSYEQYF.

Regarding this clonotype: One end of the junction fails to match germline, which may point to a read error. In nucleotides, the CDR3 is TGTGCCAGCAGTGCCGCCCCGGGACAGGGGGCGAACTGGAATTCACCCCTCCACTTT. As protein: CASSAAPGQGANWNSPLHF. This rearrangement joins TRBV10-3 to TRBJ1-6; 12 bases are shared with TRBD1. This CDR3 has 19 residues. CDR1 is ENHRY, CDR2 SYGVKD, per germline.

This clonotype came up many times. This chain joins TRBV29-1 and TRBJ2-7, with 11 bases lining up with TRBD2. Looked up from germline, CDR1 is SQVTM and CDR2 is ANQGSEA. J was trimmed by 1 base and V by 6 bases; bases with no gene match: 8. CDR3 length equals 15 residues. The CDR3 here is CSVVVAGGPSYEQYF. CDR3 DNA sequence: TGCAGCGTCGTTGTAGCGGGAGGGCCTTCCTACGAGCAGTACTTC.

This clonotype was counted at least ten times. The chain uses TRBV4-1 and TRBJ2-7, with TRBD1 identical over 7 bases. The length of the CDR3 is 15 residues. CDR1 and CDR2 (germline): MGHRA, YSYEKL. Trimming at V came to 3 bases and at J to 1 base, leaving 6 bases not matched to a gene. CDR3 DNA sequence: TGCGCCAGCAGCCAGACAGGGATAAAATCCTACGAGCAGTACTTC. It encodes CASSQTGIKSYEQYF.

The V gene is TRBV7-9, the J gene TRBJ1-1; weak D call: TRBD1 (6 bases). With 1 base removed from V and 0 bases from J, the gap between germline ends came to 15 bases. Germline CDR1 is SEHNR and CDR2 is FQNEAQ (reference sequence). There are 17 residues in the CDR3. The CDR3 bases are TGTGCCAGCAGCTTAGAAGGGGGTCGGGGGGTGAACACTGAAGCTTTCTTT. The encoded protein is CASSLEGGRGVNTEAFF.

A word on this clonotype: A read error may explain this, as a much larger clone is one base away. This sequence joins TRBV12-3 or TRBV12-4 and TRBJ2-2; D possibly corresponds to TRBD2 (5 bases). The CDR3 consists of 12 residues. The CDR3 protein is CTSSWRSGELFF. DNA for the CDR3: TGTACCAGCAGTTGGAGGAGCGGGGAGCTGTTTTTT.

This clonotype was recorded a few times. Germline and junction disagree at one end, which may indicate a read error. The chain carries TRBV7-3 and TRBJ2-3; tentative D call: TRBD2 (6 bases). Germline lookup yields CDR1 SGHTA and CDR2 FQGTGA. This CDR3 region has 15 residues. CDR3 region: CASSLTGATLDTQYF. The CDR3 DNA is TGTGCCAGCAGCCTAACGGGAGCTACCCTGGATACGCAGTATTTT.

The chain carries TRBV2 and TRBJ2-7; 12 nucleotides match TRBD2. The tail of the sequence fits TRBJ2-1 better, so the J call may be wrong. CDR3 length equals 16 residues. Germline CDR1 is SNHLY and CDR2 is FYNNEI. The CDR3 loop is CASSDVLAGGGDEQFF. The DNA of the CDR3 is TGTGCCAGCAGTGACGTACTAGCGGGGGGTGGAGATGAGCAGTTCTTC.

The chain recombines TRBV7-2 with TRBJ2-7; 10 positions match TRBD2. The germline CDR1 and CDR2 sequences are SGHTA and FQGNSA. The ends lost 5 bases at V and 4 bases at J; junction bases unmatched: 5. This CDR3 comprises 14 residues. In nucleotides, the CDR3 is TGTGCCAGCAGCAAAAGCGGGAGGGGGTACGAGCAGTACTTC. Protein: CASSKSGRGYEQYF.